This is a list of T cell receptor beta chains from one sample in a study of shared clonotypes between healthy human individuals. Assay used: immunoSEQ multiplex PCR; TCRdb lists only in-frame clones, some missing. The sample holds roughly 1.5 million clones; approximately 98% are singletons and the top ten take roughly 0.4%. The sample comprised naive CD4+ T cells sorted from blood. The receptors derive from a man aged 30 to 39 in good health. Each CDR3 is given with its conserved first and last residue. D genes are given only for firm matches. Size tells how often a clone was seen (once, few, many) or the class of an expanded clone, and some rows leave it out.

clone size,J gene,D gene,V gene,CDR3 DNA,CDR3 protein
-,TRBJ1-2,TRBD1,TRBV5-1,TGCGCCAGCAGTTCTAAGGGCACAGGGGACTATGGCTACACCTTC,CASSSKGTGDYGYTF
-,TRBJ2-7,TRBD2,TRBV7-2,TGTGCCAGCAGTTCTAGCGGGAGTGCGTCCTACGAGCAGTACTTC,CASSSSGSASYEQYF
-,TRBJ2-1,-,TRBV5-1,TGCGCCAGCAGCTTGGTCCAGCTATACAATGAGCAGTTCTTC,CASSLVQLYNEQFF
-,TRBJ2-3,-,TRBV25-1,TGTGCCAGCAGTGGCCCGCCCAAGGCTCCCTCTAGCACAGATACGCAGTATTTT,CASSGPPKAPSSTDTQYF
-,TRBJ1-5,TRBD1,TRBV2,TGTGCCAGCAGTTACAGGGACAGGCTGAATCAGCCCCAGCATTTT,CASSYRDRLNQPQHF
-,TRBJ2-3,-,TRBV7-9,TGTGCCAGCAGCTTAGCGTCTATAGGAAGACGCGCCGACACAGATACGCAGTATTTT,CASSLASIGRRADTDTQYF
once,TRBJ2-1,TRBD2,TRBV28,TGTGCCAGCAGAAAACTAGCGGGAGACAGCTCCTACAATGAGCAGTTCTTC,CASRKLAGDSSYNEQFF
-,TRBJ2-2,TRBD2,TRBV19,TGTGCCAGTAGTATTTGGGCGGGAGCGAACACCGGGGAGCTGTTTTTT,CASSIWAGANTGELFF
-,TRBJ1-1,-,TRBV9,TGTGCCAGCAGTAAAACACAGGTCTTGGGCACTGAAGCTTTCTTT,CASSKTQVLGTEAFF
-,TRBJ1-5,TRBD1,TRBV27,TGTGCCAGCAGTGGTGACAGGGGCGGGCAGCCCCAGCATTTT,CASSGDRGGQPQHF
-,TRBJ1-2,-,TRBV7-9,TGTGCCAGCAGCGCCGGATCAGCTAACTATGGCTACACCTTC,CASSAGSANYGYTF
-,TRBJ2-3,TRBD2,TRBV2,TGTGCCAGCAGTGAAGGAGCGGGAGGGCCAGGGACGCAGTATTTT,CASSEGAGGPGTQYF
-,TRBJ2-1,-,TRBV28,TGTGCCAGCAGTCTTCATAGCAGGAATGAGCAGTTCTTC,CASSLHSRNEQFF
-,TRBJ2-1,-,TRBV5-1,TGCGCCAGCAGCTTGGCTTTGGCGGGGTTGGGGGCCAATGAGCAGTTCTTC,CASSLALAGLGANEQFF
-,TRBJ2-1,TRBD2,TRBV5-1,TGCGCCAGCAGCGACAGGACTAGCGGTAGTGAGCAGTTCTTC,CASSDRTSGSEQFF
-,TRBJ2-1,-,TRBV19,TGTGCCAGTAGCGACATCGGGAGCTCCTACAATGAGCAGTTCTTC,CASSDIGSSYNEQFF
-,TRBJ2-6,-,TRBV5-5,TGTGCCAGCAGTCGGCCAGGGGCCAACGTCCTGACTTTC,CASSRPGANVLTF
-,TRBJ2-3,TRBD2,TRBV25-1,TGTGCCAGCCGACCGAGCGGGAGTCCCACAGATACGCAGTATTTT,CASRPSGSPTDTQYF
-,TRBJ2-7,-,TRBV20-1,TGCAGTGCTAGTTCTGTGTACGAGCAGTACTTC,CSASSVYEQYF
-,TRBJ1-2,TRBD1,TRBV6-6,TGTGCCAGCACCGAGGACAGGGGAAGGGGCTACACCTTC,CASTEDRGRGYTF
-,TRBJ1-1,-,TRBV15,TGTGCCACCAGCGGAACAGGAAAGAACACTGAAGCTTTCTTT,CATSGTGKNTEAFF
-,TRBJ2-2,-,TRBV28,TGTGCCAGCAGCGAAGGGGGGAGTCGCACCGGGGAGCTGTTTTTT,CASSEGGSRTGELFF
-,TRBJ2-1,-,TRBV7-3,TGTGCCAGCAGCTCGGACAGAGTTTTGAATGAGCAGTTCTTC,CASSSDRVLNEQFF
-,TRBJ2-5,-,TRBV5-1,TGCGCCAGCAGCTTACTGGGACAAGGGGCCTTAGAGACCCAGTACTTC,CASSLLGQGALETQYF
-,TRBJ1-2,-,TRBV19,TGTGCCAGTAGTTTCAGCAGGAGCTACACCTTC,CASSFSRSYTF
once,TRBJ2-7,TRBD1,TRBV5-6,TGTGCCAGCAGTTCCGCCCTCGGGACAGCCTCGCGGGAGCAGTACTTC,CASSSALGTASREQYF
-,TRBJ2-3,TRBD2,TRBV4-3,TGCGCCAGCAGCCAAGACCCCCCTAGCGGGATCACAGATACGCAGTATTTT,CASSQDPPSGITDTQYF
-,TRBJ1-2,-,TRBV7-9,TGTGCCAGCAGCTTATTTGGGGCTGGGCGGAACTATGGCTACACCTTC,CASSLFGAGRNYGYTF
-,TRBJ2-1,-,TRBV30,TGTGCCTGGAGTTCCCTGGCGGCAGGGGGGGACAATGAGCAGTTCTTC,CAWSSLAAGGDNEQFF
-,TRBJ2-1,TRBD2,TRBV7-9,TGTGCCAGCACCCCGGCTGCGGGAGTGGTCAATGAGCAGTTCTTC,CASTPAAGVVNEQFF
-,TRBJ1-1,-,TRBV9,TGTGCCAGCAGCCCGCGCGCCGGGCTGGACACTGAAGCTTTCTTT,CASSPRAGLDTEAFF
once,TRBJ2-1,-,TRBV19,TGTGCCAGTGGATGGTCCTACAATGAGCAGTTCTTC,CASGWSYNEQFF
-,TRBJ2-6,-,TRBV29-1,TGCAGCGTCGTTGGGGGTAAACCCTCTGGGGCCAACGTCCTGACTTTC,CSVVGGKPSGANVLTF
-,TRBJ2-1,TRBD1,TRBV4-3,TGCGCCAGCAGCCAAGGGGACAGGGCCAATGAGCAGTTCTTC,CASSQGDRANEQFF
-,TRBJ2-7,TRBD2,TRBV6-5,TGTGCCAGCAGTTACGCAGCGGGAGGCCCCTACGAGCAGTACTTC,CASSYAAGGPYEQYF
-,TRBJ1-2,TRBD1,TRBV19,TGTGCCAGTAATGGACAGGGGCAGATTAACTATGGCTACACCTTC,CASNGQGQINYGYTF
once,TRBJ1-5,-,TRBV10-3,TGTGCCATCGGTAGGAGCAATCAGCCCCAGCATTTT,CAIGRSNQPQHF
-,TRBJ2-3,TRBD2,TRBV2,TGTGCCAGCAGTGAATCGGGACTAGCGGGATACGATACGCAGTATTTT,CASSESGLAGYDTQYF
-,TRBJ2-6,-,TRBV5-1,TGCGCCAGCAGTCCTATTCAGGGTCTGGGGGCCAACGTCCTGACTTTC,CASSPIQGLGANVLTF
-,TRBJ2-7,TRBD1,TRBV27,TGTGCCAGCAGAACCGGGACAGGGGGATCCTACGAGCAGTACTTC,CASRTGTGGSYEQYF
-,TRBJ2-3,TRBD1,TRBV6-5,TGTGCCAGCAGGACAGGGAGCACAGATACGCAGTATTTT,CASRTGSTDTQYF
-,TRBJ2-7,TRBD1,TRBV4-3,TGCGCCAGCAGCCAAGGGACAGGGCCCTACGAGCAGTACTTC,CASSQGTGPYEQYF
-,TRBJ2-3,-,TRBV7-9,TGTGCCAGCAGCTTAGCTTTGGGGCTAGGAGAGGCCACAGATACGCAGTATTTT,CASSLALGLGEATDTQYF
-,TRBJ2-1,TRBD1,TRBV5-5,TGTGCCAGCACCCGACAGGGGGCTTCGGATGAGCAGTTCTTC,CASTRQGASDEQFF
-,TRBJ2-3,TRBD1,TRBV27,TGTGCCAGCCGGCGGACAGGCTTAGATACGCAGTATTTT,CASRRTGLDTQYF
-,TRBJ2-2,-,TRBV27,TGTGCCAGCAGTTCGCCCACCGGGGAGCTGTTTTTT,CASSSPTGELFF
-,TRBJ2-3,-,TRBV7-6,TGTGCCAGCAGCCCAGGAGGAGGGAGCACAGATACGCAGTATTTT,CASSPGGGSTDTQYF
once,TRBJ2-7,-,TRBV15,TGTGCCACCAGCAGAGATCAGTATTCTGGCAGCTCCTACGAGCAGTACTTC,CATSRDQYSGSSYEQYF
-,TRBJ2-3,-,TRBV28,TGTGCCAGCAGTGGCGCCGGGACACCTTCCGGTTTTTACACAGATACGCAGTATTTT,CASSGAGTPSGFYTDTQYF
-,TRBJ2-2,-,TRBV19,TGTGCCAGTAGGCGGGACAGTATGGCAGGGGAGCTGTTTTTT,CASRRDSMAGELFF
once,TRBJ2-1,TRBD2,TRBV7-3,TGTGCCAGCAGCTTAATACCTAGCGGGGATTTATTTGGGGGTTACAATGAGCAGTTCTTC,CASSLIPSGDLFGGYNEQFF
-,TRBJ2-4,-,TRBV7-2,TGTGCCAGCAGCTCACAGGTTTCTGGGGGCATTCAGTACTTC,CASSSQVSGGIQYF
-,TRBJ2-6,TRBD2,TRBV10-3,TGTGCCATCAGTAGAGGCGGGAGGGCCAATCATAGCTCTGGGGCCAACGTCCTGACTTTC,CAISRGGRANHSSGANVLTF
once,TRBJ1-2,TRBD1,TRBV28,TGTGCCAGCAGTTTATGGACGGGACAGGGGGTTTGGGACTATGGCTACACCTTC,CASSLWTGQGVWDYGYTF
-,TRBJ1-1,TRBD1,TRBV5-4,TGTGCCAGCAGCCCCCCAGGGACAGTGAACACTGAAGCTTTCTTT,CASSPPGTVNTEAFF